One and the same sample provided the 12 T cell receptor beta chains below, sequenced in a study of blood T cell repertoires in COVID-19. The table came from immunoSEQ multiplex PCR; TCRdb's copy has only in-frame clones and leaves some out. In the table there are 200,000 to 250,000 clones, 85% to 90% of which are singletons. Sample: PBMCs or T cells enriched from blood (not recorded which). These receptors came from a man aged 45-60 years who had been exposed to COVID-19.

The chain uses TRBV3-1 (or the pseudogene TRBV3-2) and TRBJ2-1; possible D gene TRBD1, 5 bases. Per the germline V gene, CDR1 is LGHDT and CDR2 is YNNKEL (reference sequence). The CDR3 covers 11 residues. For the CDR3, the DNA is TGTGCGACAGAAGGCGTCGATGAGCAGTTCTTC. Translating gives CATEGVDEQFF.

The chain recombines TRBV29-1 with TRBJ2-2; 7 bases are shared with TRBD1. CDR1 SQVTM and CDR2 ANQGSEA come from the germline V gene. V lost 5 bases to trimming and J lost 2 bases; unmatched junction nucleotides: 11. The CDR3 extends over 16 amino acids. This CDR3 reads CSVSKGAMINTGELFF. CDR3 DNA: TGCAGCGTTAGTAAGGGGGCGATGATAAACACCGGGGAGCTGTTTTTT.

In nucleotides, the CDR3 is TGTGCCAGCAGGGCGACAGCCGCTTCCTACGAGCAGTACTTC. This encodes CASRATAASYEQYF. J is TRBJ2-7 and V is TRBV7-9; TRBD1 is a possible D gene (5 bases). The CDR3 sequence is 14 residues long. CDR1 is SEHNR and CDR2 is FQNEAQ in the germline V gene (reference sequence). The ends were cut back, 6 bases at V and 1 base at J, with 13 bases in the middle.

The chain joins TRBV25-1 to TRBJ1-1; D unresolved. The germline V and J ends were trimmed by 6 bases and 0 bases, with 8 bases remaining between them. CDR3 length: 13 residues. The germline V gene has CDR1 MGHDK and CDR2 SYGVNS. CDR3 loop: CASRYGLNTEAFF. The CDR3 DNA follows: TGTGCCAGCAGATACGGTTTGAACACTGAAGCTTTCTTT.

The chain is built from TRBV15 and TRBJ1-4; D is perhaps TRBD1 (6 bases). Trimming removed 4 bases from V and 5 bases from J, with 20 bases in between. This CDR3 is 17 amino acids long. In germline, CDR1 is LNHNV, CDR2 YYDKDF (reference sequence). The CDR3 coding sequence is TGTGCCACCAGCACCAGAGGCCAGGGGACGAAGAATGAAAAACTGTTTTTT. Encoded protein: CATSTRGQGTKNEKLFF.

The J gene is TRBJ1-2, the V gene TRBV10-3; TRBD1 matches at 9 bases. This CDR3 comprises 13 residues. Germline loops: CDR1 ENHRY, CDR2 SYGVKD. J lost 7 bases, V lost 2 bases, and 2 bases had no gene match. The CDR3 DNA sequence: TGTGCCATCAGTGAGAGGACAGGGGTTGGCTACACCTTC. Its protein product is CAISERTGVGYTF.

This chain links TRBV12-3 or TRBV12-4 with TRBJ1-2; D gene ambiguous. V lost 7 bases, J lost 1 base, and 7 bases lay in between. The CDR3 totals 12 residues. The CDR3 DNA reads TGTGCCAGCATGCGGGATAACTATGGCTACACCTTC. Protein sequence: CASMRDNYGYTF.

V is TRBV5-1 and J is TRBJ2-3, with 11 bases that match TRBD2. The CDR3 sequence is 16 residues long. CDR1 is SGHRS and CDR2 is YFSETQ in the germline V gene. Unmatched junction bases numbered 3, after V lost 0 bases and J lost 3 bases. The DNA for the CDR3 is TGCGCCAGCAGCTTGGTGACTAGCGGGACGACAGATACGCAGTATTTT. Translated, it gives CASSLVTSGTTDTQYF.

J is TRBJ2-2 and V is TRBV2; D possibly corresponds to TRBD2 (6 bases). Germline V gene lookup returns CDR1 SNHLY and CDR2 FYNNEI. The CDR3 loop spans 14 amino acids. The V end was cut by 4 bases, the J end by 0 bases, with 6 bases between. CDR3 DNA: TGTGCCAGCAGTGGGAGGGCGAACACCGGGGAGCTGTTTTTT. The encoded protein is CASSGRANTGELFF.

The chain is built from TRBV19 and TRBJ2-7; D may be TRBD2 (6 bases). Per germline, CDR1 LNHDA and CDR2 SQIVND (reference sequence). The V and J ends lost 4 bases and 2 bases respectively, with 18 bases between them. This CDR3 is built from 16 residues. The CDR3 DNA follows: TGTGCCAGTAGTACCCCGAGGGAGGATCCCACCTACGAGCAGTACTTC. This encodes CASSTPREDPTYEQYF.

The V call is TRBV28, the J call TRBJ1-3; 7 bases match TRBD1. V gave up 5 bases and J gave up 0 bases; unmatched junction bases: 7. Germline CDR1 reads MDHEN; CDR2 reads SYDVKM. The CDR3 is 16 amino acids. The CDR3 reads CASSHGQDFSGNTIYF. CDR3 sequence (DNA): TGTGCCAGCAGTCATGGACAGGACTTCTCTGGAAACACCATATATTTT.

The chain couples TRBV24-1 to TRBJ2-1, with 7 bases identical to TRBD1. Trimming took 7 bases from V and 5 from J; bases not matched to a gene: 10. Germline lookup yields CDR1 KGHDR and CDR2 SFDVKD. The CDR3 has 15 amino acids. CDR3 in DNA: TGTGCCACCAGCGGCCTACGGGACAGAAACAATGAGCAGTTCTTC. Protein product: CATSGLRDRNNEQFF.